This passage covers 29 T cell receptor beta chains from one sample sequenced in a study of blood T cell repertoires in COVID-19. TCRdb's copy holds only in-frame clones and misses some; the assay was immunoSEQ multiplex PCR. Found here are about 130,000 clones, about 86% of them singletons; the top ten hold 2% to 3%. The sample was PBMCs or T cells enriched from blood (not recorded which). The receptors here all came from a middle-aged man with acute COVID-19.

Written as DNA, the CDR3 is TGTGCCAGCAGCCGGGGACACGGAAATGAAAAACTGTTTTTT. Protein sequence: CASSRGHGNEKLFF. The chain employs TRBV11-2 and TRBJ1-4; possibly TRBD1 for D (6 bases). CDR1 is SGHAT and CDR2 is FQNNGV in the germline V gene. The V gene lost 5 bases and the J gene lost 5 bases, with 12 bases spanning the gap. CDR3 length equals 14 residues.

The chain has TRBV7-2 and TRBJ1-2; 8 bases map to TRBD1. V was pared by 7 bases and J by 5 bases, with 9 bases of the junction left unmatched. This CDR3 has 14 amino acids. Germline values: CDR1 SGHTA, CDR2 FQGNSA. The CDR3 bases are TGTGCCAGCACCTTCCAGGGGGCGGGATATGGCTACACCTTC. Its translation: CASTFQGAGYGYTF.

This chain joins TRBV7-8 and TRBJ1-2; D ambiguous. Germline V gene sequence: CDR1 SGHVS, CDR2 FQNEAQ. The CDR3 contains 11 residues. Trimming shortened V by 7 bases and J by 7 bases, and 10 bases separated the two germline ends. The CDR3 region has the DNA TGTGCCAGCAAAGAAGGACTTGGCTACACCTTC. Translating gives CASKEGLGYTF.

This clone was counted between two and nine times. The genes are TRBV9 and TRBJ2-5; 10 positions agree with TRBD2. Germline-derived CDR1 and CDR2 are SGDLS and YYNGEE. CDR3 length: 20 amino acids. With V trimmed by 0 bases and J by 0 bases, 14 bases remained unmatched. The CDR3 region is CASSVAVGGELAGHQETQYF. As DNA, the CDR3 is TGTGCCAGCAGCGTAGCGGTTGGGGGAGAACTAGCGGGGCACCAAGAGACCCAGTACTTC. The full variable domain, its missing parts supplied by reference TRBV9 and TRBJ2-5, is DSGVTQTPKHLITATGQRVTLRCSPRSGDLSVYWYQQSLDQGLQFLIQYYNGEERAKGNILERFSAQQFPDLHSELNLSSLELGDSALYFCASSVAVGGELAGHQETQYFGPGTRLLVL.

This chain links TRBV9 with TRBJ1-4; 7 bases map to TRBD1. The CDR3 sequence is 16 residues long. In germline, CDR1 is SGDLS, CDR2 YYNGEE. Trimming removed 2 bases from V and 3 bases from J; junction bases left unmatched: 7. This CDR3 is CASSVGPGQSNEKLFF. For the CDR3, the DNA is TGTGCCAGCAGCGTGGGCCCGGGACAGTCTAATGAAAAACTGTTTTTT.

The chain carries TRBV7-2 and TRBJ2-7, with a possible D match to TRBD2 (5 bases). CDR1 is SGHTA and CDR2 is FQGNSA in the germline V gene. This CDR3 has 13 residues. Deletions cut 6 bases from V and 7 bases from J, with 16 bases between. CDR3 amino acids: CASSFGLLGEQYF. For the CDR3, the DNA is TGTGCCAGCAGTTTCGGACTTCTCGGAGAGCAGTACTTC.

This clone was seen a handful of times. The V gene is TRBV7-2, the J gene TRBJ1-4; 11 bases map to TRBD1. V gave up 7 bases and J gave up 4 bases; unmatched junction bases: 11. From germline, CDR1 is SGHTA and CDR2 FQGNSA. This CDR3 has 17 amino acids. CDR3 DNA sequence: TGTGCCAGCATCGACGGACAGGGGGCAATACTTAATGAAAAACTGTTTTTT. The encoded protein is CASIDGQGAILNEKLFF.

The chain is built from TRBV3-1 (or the pseudogene TRBV3-2) and TRBJ2-7; 12 nucleotides match TRBD1. CDR1 is LGHDT, CDR2 YNNKEL, per germline (reference sequence). The CDR3 consists of 17 residues. The V and J ends lost 3 bases and 7 bases, in that order; junction bases with no gene match: 13. The CDR3 protein is CASSQGPPGTGGAEQYF. CDR3 sequence (DNA): TGTGCCAGCAGCCAGGGCCCCCCTGGGACAGGGGGCGCGGAGCAGTACTTC.

This clone occurred a few times. V usage is TRBV29-1 and J usage is TRBJ1-4; 7 bases agree with TRBD1. Unmatched junction bases numbered 8, after V lost 3 bases and J lost 4 bases. This CDR3 has 15 amino acids. CDR1 is SQVTM, CDR2 ANQGSEA, per germline. CDR3 nucleotide sequence: TGCAGCGTTGAGGCCGGGACAGTGTTTAATGAAAAACTGTTTTTT. Protein sequence: CSVEAGTVFNEKLFF. The variable domain in full, completed from reference TRBV29-1 and TRBJ1-4, reads SAVISQKPSRDICQRGTSLTIQCQVDSQVTMMFWYRQQPGQSLTLIATANQGSEATYESGFVIDKFPISRPNLTFSTLTVSNMSPEDSSIYLCSVEAGTVFNEKLFFGSGTQLSVL.

This clone was seen more than once but under ten times. The chain links TRBV11-3 to TRBJ1-1, with 8 bases aligning to TRBD1. This CDR3 spans 15 amino acids. Germline-derived CDR1 and CDR2 are SGHNT and YENEEA. V trimming: 2 bases; J trimming: 1 base; junction bases outside the gene matches: 3. CDR3 nucleotide sequence: TGTGCCAGCAGCTTATCCGGACAGGGGAACACTGAAGCTTTCTTT. Encoded protein: CASSLSGQGNTEAFF.

This chain connects TRBV3-1 (or the pseudogene TRBV3-2) to TRBJ1-1; unclear D gene. Germline V lookup: CDR1 LGHDT, CDR2 YNNKEL (reference sequence). The CDR3 totals 15 residues. The ends were cut back, 4 bases at V and 5 bases at J, with 17 bases in the middle. The CDR3 here is CASSLVKEGGTEAFF. The CDR3 nucleotides read TGTGCCAGCAGCCTAGTGAAGGAGGGTGGAACTGAAGCTTTCTTT.

This sequence joins TRBV18 and TRBJ2-1, with 9 bases matching TRBD1. V gave up 4 bases and J gave up 4 bases; unmatched junction bases: 8. Germline V lookup: CDR1 KGHSH, CDR2 LQKENI. The CDR3 is 16 residues long. The CDR3 sequence is CASSLGPGQGYNEQFF. CDR3 nucleotide sequence: TGTGCCAGCTCACTCGGACCGGGACAGGGATACAATGAGCAGTTCTTC.

This clone has only a few counts. The J gene is TRBJ1-2, the V gene TRBV5-7; D is possibly TRBD1 (6 bases). TRBV5-7 is labeled an ORF, and its function is uncertain. CDR3 length: 14 residues. V was trimmed by 0 bases and J by 4 bases, leaving 10 bases between them. CDR3 DNA: TGTGCCAGCAGCTTGGTGGACAGCTCCTATGGCTACACCTTC. As protein: CASSLVDSSYGYTF.

This chain connects TRBV9 to TRBJ2-3; 9 nucleotides match TRBD2. Trimming took 2 bases from V and 3 from J; bases not matched to a gene: 10. Germline V gives CDR1 SGDLS, CDR2 YYNGEE. The CDR3 is 17 amino acids. CDR3 DNA sequence: TGTGCCAGCAGCGTGGGGGCGGGAGGGCCGAAAACAGATACGCAGTATTTT. This gives the protein CASSVGAGGPKTDTQYF.

The chain links TRBV2 to TRBJ2-7, with 14 bases lining up with TRBD2. The junction had 3 bases not matched to a gene; V was cut back by 5 bases and J by 0 bases. The CDR3 is 16 amino acids. Germline assignment: CDR1 SNHLY and CDR2 FYNNEI. This chain's CDR3 is CASSRGTSGSSYEQYF. The CDR3 region has the DNA TGTGCCAGCAGTCGAGGGACTAGCGGGAGCTCCTACGAGCAGTACTTC.

The rearrangement uses TRBV28 and TRBJ2-7; 8 nucleotides line up with TRBD2. Trimming cost V 5 bases and J 0 bases; bases outside gene matches: 12. The germline V gene has CDR1 MDHEN and CDR2 SYDVKM. CDR3 length: 17 residues. The CDR3 DNA reads as TGTGCCAGCAGTCCGGTTGAGTGGAGCGGGAGCTCCTACGAGCAGTACTTC. Translating gives CASSPVEWSGSSYEQYF.

V is TRBV7-9 and J is TRBJ2-2; TRBD2 matches at 14 bases. V dropped 5 bases and J dropped 4; count of bases not matched to a gene: 6. Germline lookup yields CDR1 SEHNR and CDR2 FQNEAQ (reference sequence). This CDR3 contains 17 residues. The CDR3 nucleotides read TGTGCCAGCAGCAAGACTAGCGGGGGGGCCAGCACCGGGGAGCTGTTTTTT. Its translation is CASSKTSGGASTGELFF.

This chain joins TRBV7-9 and TRBJ1-2, with 7 bases identical to TRBD1. CDR1 and CDR2 from the germline V gene are SEHNR and FQNEAQ (reference sequence). The CDR3 sequence is 14 residues long. V was clipped by 5 bases and J by 4 bases; unmatched bases: 7. The CDR3 loop reads CASSPTGFPYGYTF. In DNA form, the CDR3 reads TGTGCCAGCAGCCCGACAGGGTTCCCCTATGGCTACACCTTC.

V is TRBV11-2 and J is TRBJ2-7; a weak D match, TRBD1 (6 bases). Germline V gene lookup returns CDR1 SGHAT and CDR2 FQNNGV. This CDR3 is built from 13 residues. The V and J ends lost 4 bases and 0 bases respectively, with 7 bases between them. The CDR3 loop reads CASSSDSSYEQYF. For the CDR3, the DNA is TGTGCCAGCAGCTCGGACAGCTCCTACGAGCAGTACTTC.

The rearrangement uses TRBV28 and TRBJ1-6, with 8 positions matching TRBD1. CDR1 and CDR2 from the germline V gene are MDHEN and SYDVKM. The CDR3 loop spans 21 amino acids. The ends lost 5 bases at V and 8 bases at J; junction bases unmatched: 26. CDR3 amino acids: CASSPIYRGQAFNPYDSPLHF. The CDR3 region has the DNA TGTGCCAGCAGTCCCATATACAGGGGACAGGCGTTCAATCCCTACGATTCACCCCTCCACTTT.

This rearrangement joins TRBV27 to TRBJ2-7, with D possibly TRBD1 on 6 matching bases. Trimming removed 6 bases at V and 2 bases at J, with 11 bases between. CDR3 size: 13 residues. Germline CDR1 is MNHEY and CDR2 is SMNVEV (reference sequence). This chain's CDR3 is CASSLTGPYEQYF. The CDR3 DNA reads TGTGCCAGCAGCCTTACAGGGCCCTACGAGCAGTACTTC.

This clone has a handful of counts. CDR3 protein: CASSEAESQPQHF. The CDR3 DNA sequence: TGTGCCAGCAGTGAGGCCGAAAGTCAGCCCCAGCATTTT. The chain couples TRBV6-1 to TRBJ1-5; unclear D gene. V was clipped by 3 bases and J by 6 bases, with 9 bases between them. CDR1 is MNHNS, CDR2 SASEGT, per germline. The CDR3 has 13 amino acids.

This clone appeared once. The V call is TRBV3-1 (or the pseudogene TRBV3-2), the J call TRBJ2-1; weak D call: TRBD2 (6 bases). V was pared by 4 bases and J by 0 bases, with 13 bases between. Germline values: CDR1 LGHDT, CDR2 YNNKEL (reference sequence). This CDR3 comprises 16 residues. The CDR3 reads CASSLGTSSSYNEQFF. The CDR3 DNA follows: TGTGCCAGCAGCCTTGGGACTTCCAGCTCCTACAATGAGCAGTTCTTC.

The CDR3 region has the DNA TGCGCCAGCAGCGCCCCCGGGACAGGGGTGCGGACAGATACGCAGTATTTT. This sequence encodes CASSAPGTGVRTDTQYF. The chain couples TRBV5-1 to TRBJ2-3; 10 nucleotides line up with TRBD1. The CDR3 covers 17 residues. With 4 bases clipped from V and 3 bases from J, the junction kept 11 bases outside the gene matches. Germline V gene lookup returns CDR1 SGHRS and CDR2 YFSETQ.

CDR3 DNA: TGTGCCAGCAGTTACCAGGGGACGCGGCAGCCCCAGCATTTT. It translates to CASSYQGTRQPQHF. The V and J genes are TRBV6-2 or TRBV6-3 and TRBJ1-5; the D gene is possibly TRBD1 (6 bases). Trimming cost V 2 bases and J 7 bases, with 12 bases left between them. The CDR3 has 14 amino acids. Germline CDR1 is MNHEY and CDR2 is SVGEGT.

The rearrangement links TRBV6-5 to TRBJ1-1; 7 bases map to TRBD1. Germline values: CDR1 MNHEY, CDR2 SVGAGI. The CDR3 covers 13 residues. V lost 6 bases to trimming and J lost 4 bases; unmatched junction nucleotides: 5. CDR3 DNA sequence: TGTGCCAGCAGCACACAGGGGTCCACTGAAGCTTTCTTT. Translated, it gives CASSTQGSTEAFF.

This clone occurred once. The gene calls are TRBV6-5 and TRBJ2-7; TRBD2 agrees at 7 bases. This CDR3 spans 16 amino acids. The V segment lost 2 bases and the J segment 0 bases; nucleotides outside the gene matches: 7. In germline, CDR1 is MNHEY, CDR2 SVGAGI. The CDR3, as DNA: TGTGCCAGCAGTTACGAGCTGAGGACTAGCTCCTACGAGCAGTACTTC. Amino acid sequence: CASSYELRTSSYEQYF.

The V gene is TRBV5-8, the J gene TRBJ2-5; 8 positions agree with TRBD1. The CDR3 spans 17 residues. Germline CDR1 SGHTS, CDR2 YDEGEE. The ends lost 2 bases at V and 4 bases at J; junction bases unmatched: 13. In DNA, the CDR3 is TGTGCCAGCAGCTTATATCAGGGGGCGACTGAGAGAGAGACCCAGTACTTC. This codes for CASSLYQGATERETQYF.

The chain employs TRBV5-5 and TRBJ1-2; the match to TRBD1 covers 8 bases. J lost 6 bases, V lost 2 bases, and 6 bases had no gene match. The CDR3 runs 14 residues. Germline-derived CDR1 and CDR2 are SGHKS and YYEKEE (reference sequence). In DNA form, the CDR3 reads TGTGCCAGCAGCTTCTTTCAGGGGGCTGATGGCTACACCTTC. It yields the protein CASSFFQGADGYTF.